This T cell receptor beta chain derives from a study of T cells in women clearing cervical HPV infection. Assay used: immunoSEQ multiplex PCR; TCRdb lists only in-frame clones, some missing. The sample totals about 21,000 clones. Turning to this clone: The CDR3 end is not reached by the read, which stops 3 residues before it; the germline J gene fills it in.

Per germline, CDR1 SGHRS and CDR2 YFSETQ. The CDR3 runs 15 residues. The trim removed 0 bases at V and 3 bases at J, leaving 2 bases unmatched. The sequenced sample consisted of blood buffy coat. The clonotype was recovered from a woman between 18 and 69 years old with a cervical HPV16 infection that either progressed to CIN3+ or cleared (not recorded which). The rearrangement uses TRBV5-1 and TRBJ2-7; 11 nucleotides match TRBD1. CDR3 protein: CASSLGTGGFYEQYF. The CDR3 bases that were read are TGCGCCAGCAGCTTGGGGACAGGGGGCTTCTACGAG.